What follows are 6 T cell receptor beta chains derived from one specimen sequenced in a study of long-term antiretroviral therapy in people with HIV. The assay used was immunoSEQ (version v3.0), run at survey level. This table comes from immunoSEQ multiplex PCR, and its TCRdb copy is limited to in-frame clones, with some not included. The data show about 19,000 clones, about four fifths seen once. The input for sequencing was unsorted PBMCs, taken 0.9 years after starting antiretroviral therapy. Receptor source: a man younger than 30 with HIV.

This clone showed up just a few times. The gene calls are TRBV21-1 and TRBJ2-7; TRBD1, the table's D call, lacks a check against the DNA. TRBV21-1 is shown as a pseudogene. The CDR3 is 16 amino acids. In DNA, the CDR3 is TGTGCCAGCAGTACTCGCCGGGACAGGGACTCCTACGAGCAGTACTTC. Protein: CASSTRRDRDSYEQYF.

The genes are TRBV28 and TRBJ2-7; D gene uncertain. The CDR3 is 11 residues long. Between the trimmed V and J ends, which lost 6 bases and 9 bases, there was a span of 12 bases. Germline V gene sequence: CDR1 MDHEN, CDR2 SYDVKM. CDR3 amino acids: CASRTDYGQYF. In nucleotides, the CDR3 is TGTGCCAGCAGGACCGATTATGGGCAGTACTTC. Together with reference TRBV28 and TRBJ2-7, the CDR3 gives the full variable domain: DVKVTQSSRYLVKRTGEKVFLECVQDMDHENMFWYRQDPGLGLRLIYFSYDVKMKEKGDIPEGYSVSREKKERFSLILESASTNQTSMYLCASRTDYGQYFGPGTRLTVT.

The V call is TRBV5-1, the J call TRBJ1-1, with 9 bases that match TRBD1. This CDR3 region has 15 residues. J was trimmed by 4 bases and V by 1 base; bases with no gene match: 5. CDR1 is SGHRS, CDR2 YFSETQ, per germline. This CDR3 reads CASSLTGQGSTEAFF. The CDR3 bases are TGCGCCAGCAGCTTGACAGGACAGGGGAGCACTGAAGCTTTCTTT.

The chain joins TRBV5-8 to TRBJ2-3; 7 positions agree with TRBD1. V shed 4 bases and J 3 bases; nucleotides not matched to a gene: 5. Germline loops: CDR1 SGHTS, CDR2 YDEGEE. The CDR3 sequence is 14 residues long. CDR3 nucleotide sequence: TGTGCCAGCAGCCGGGACAGAGGTACAGATACGCAGTATTTT. It translates to CASSRDRGTDTQYF.

The CDR3 DNA follows: TGTGCCAGCAGTTTAGGGGATTCCTATGGCTACACCTTC. This sequence encodes CASSLGDSYGYTF. The chain has TRBV5-4 and TRBJ1-2; D is possibly TRBD1 (5 bases). The CDR3 runs 13 residues. Per germline, CDR1 SGHNT and CDR2 YYREEE (reference sequence). V lost 5 bases to trimming and J lost 4 bases, with 12 bases between them. Combining the CDR3 with reference TRBV5-4 and TRBJ1-2 gives the whole variable domain ETGVTQSPTHLIKTRGQQVTLRCSSQSGHNTVSWYQQALGQGPQFIFQYYREEENGRGNFPPRFSGLQFPNYSSELNVNALELDDSALYLCASSLGDSYGYTFGSGTRLTVV.

The chain is built from TRBV5-1 and TRBJ2-1; maybe TRBD1 (5 bases). The V end was cut by 5 bases, the J end by 3 bases, with 9 bases between. Germline assignment: CDR1 SGHRS and CDR2 YFSETQ. The CDR3 has 13 residues. CDR3 loop: CASRAQGYNEQFF. CDR3 nucleotides: TGCGCCAGCAGAGCGCAGGGCTACAATGAGCAGTTCTTC.